This section outlines one TCR beta chain sequence together with its context. These data originate in a study of cytomegalovirus exposure and HLA in healthy donors. Method: immunoSEQ multiplex PCR; TCRdb's copy keeps in-frame clones and lacks some. There are 150,000 to 200,000 clones in the sample; around 88% occur only once, and more than 1.1% lies in the top ten. The TCR comes from a woman under 30 in good health and CMV-seronegative. Input material: PBMCs.

DNA of the CDR3: TGCGCCAGCAGCCGGGGAACCGGGACAGGGCCCGAGCAGTACTTC. Translated, it gives CASSRGTGTGPEQYF. The rearrangement joins TRBV5-1 to TRBJ2-7; 9 nucleotides agree with TRBD1. This CDR3 spans 15 amino acids. CDR1 and CDR2 from the germline V gene are SGHRS and YFSETQ. V lost 4 bases and J lost 6; bases outside the gene matches: 11.